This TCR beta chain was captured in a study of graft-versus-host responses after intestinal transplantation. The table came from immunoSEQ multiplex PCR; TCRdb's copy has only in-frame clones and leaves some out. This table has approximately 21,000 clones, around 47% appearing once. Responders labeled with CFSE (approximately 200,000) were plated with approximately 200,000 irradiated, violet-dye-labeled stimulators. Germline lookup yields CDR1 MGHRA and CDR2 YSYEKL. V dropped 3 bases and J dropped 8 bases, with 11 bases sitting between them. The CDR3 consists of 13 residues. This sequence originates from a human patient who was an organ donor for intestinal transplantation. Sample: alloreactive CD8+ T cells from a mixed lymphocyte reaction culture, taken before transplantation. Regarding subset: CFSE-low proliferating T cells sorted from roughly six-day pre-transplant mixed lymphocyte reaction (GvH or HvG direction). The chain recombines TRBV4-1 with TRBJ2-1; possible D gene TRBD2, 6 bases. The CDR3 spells CASSQPGVDEQFF. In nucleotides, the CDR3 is TGCGCCAGCAGCCAGCCGGGGGTGGATGAGCAGTTCTTC.